The subject of this entry is one TCR beta chain. This clone's antigen is unknown. No base-level quality is on record; no much larger clone is a single base apart. There are 13 amino acids in the CDR3, from cysteine to phenylalanine inclusive. This entry keeps only the CDR3 DNA: 39 bases, framed from base 1. The germline V gene supplies CDR1 LGHNA and CDR2 YNFKEQ. V and J are truncated by 0 bases and 14 bases respectively, leaving an intervening sequence of 14 bases. Thawed unstimulated PBMCs were stained for CD3, CD4 and CD8 and FACS-sorted into CD3+CD4+ and CD3+CD8+ populations. Randomization to immunosuppression withdrawal applied to every one of the 8 studied subjects. The Qiagen DNeasy Blood and Tissue Kit was used for genomic DNA isolation. This sample stems from a study of T cell clones after liver transplantation (dated by TCRdb to the late 2010s). Some background on the complete study: Samples were obtained from ITN030ST, a randomized trial in which withdrawal of immunosuppression was attempted within 2 years of liver transplantation. Donor-reactive T cell clones were identified by TCRbeta sequencing following a pre-transplant mixed lymphocyte reaction and were subsequently tracked in post-transplant blood. As an antigen-independent comparator for donor-reactive sequences, third party-reactive TCRbeta sequences were also identified from pre-transplant MLRs. Three of the eight recipients were HCV-positive; the others were transplanted for non-autoimmune, non-viral indications. Until randomization at 12-24 months post-transplant, subjects were given standard immunosuppression, with no induction therapy. Tolerance was defined as complete immunosuppression withdrawal for at least one year with no rise in liver enzymes beyond twice the upper limit of normal. Blood samples were collected pre-transplant, pre-randomization before withdrawal, and post-randomization after either full withdrawal or failed withdrawal. A cohort of 8 liver transplant recipients was studied, of whom 3 were classified as tolerant and 5 as non-tolerant. Results and caveats for the whole study, not just this receptor: Because allograft tissue specimens were not available, migration of donor-reactive T cells into the graft, rather than deletion, may have occurred. Circulating donor-reactive CD4 TCRbeta sequences fell significantly post-transplant in 5 of 8 subjects, irrespective of tolerance or HCV status. Donor-reactive sequences declined more than third party-reactive ones, suggesting partial antigen-specific deletion unrelated to withdrawal success. In a couple of subjects, low numbers of available donor cells limited the measurable donor-reactive repertoire. Once repertoire turnover was taken into account, donor-reactive detection showed a significant reduction for CD4 in 7 of 8 subjects and for CD8 in 8 of 8. Conclusions were preliminary, limited by small, heterogeneous patient numbers and non-standardized post-transplant time points.

Frozen genomic DNA underwent high-throughput TCRbeta CDR3 sequencing by immunoSEQ, including PCR amplification, mapping, bias correction and internal controls. Per the source publication's procedure: Productive rearrangements were kept, and unique TCRbeta sequences were defined by CDR3 nucleotide sequence plus V and J gene. For a sequence to be called donor-reactive, it needed a frequency of at least 0.01% and at least 5-fold expansion in CFSE-low cells compared with unstimulated pre-transplant cells. To ensure at least 90% detection power, minimum frequency thresholds were set for each subject based on that subject's lowest-template unstimulated sample. Jensen-Shannon divergence between the top 1000 TCRbeta sequences after and before transplant was used to measure repertoire turnover. Two-sided Fisher's exact tests were used to test for changes in how often donor-reactive sequences were detected. The table comes from immuneACCESS by way of TCRdb, which keeps in-frame sequences with V and J called. Part of the clones is missing from these tables; in studies checked, under half for an unresolved V gene and the rest for unknown reasons. D and trimming come from the DNA, and the V and J calls and clone size come from that table. Counted in this sample were 70,000 or so clones; almost 95% of them appeared once. The ten biggest clones cover 0.75% to 1% of the sample.

The sample here was CD4+ T cells from blood, taken roughly 25 months after liver transplant. The chain joins TRBV4-2 to TRBJ2-4; TRBD2 could be the D gene, as 6 bases match. The sequence was obtained from a human patient who received a liver transplant. Some T cells may be donor cells from the graft after a transplant. CDR3 protein: CASSQEAGFGEYF. In nucleotide form, the sequence is TGTGCCAGCAGCCAAGAGGCGGGGTTCGGGGAGTACTTC.